This record covers a single T cell receptor beta chain. Original data processing: Reference gene primers were amplified, and this amplification served to estimate nucleated cell counts. The protocol was immunoSEQ multiplex PCR, while the TCRdb copy is restricted to in-frame clones and leaves out a portion. The DNA was the basis for D and trimming; V, J and clone size are from that table. There are about 250,000 clones in the sample; 83% occur only once, and more than 5.5% lies in the top ten. These data originate in a study of blood T cell repertoires in COVID-19. Study context: The origin of the acute and convalescent COVID-19 samples was the United States, Italy and Spain. The cDNA or gDNA used as material had been derived from T cells, B-cell-depleted T cells, or PBMCs.

The germline gives CDR1 LNHDA, CDR2 SQIVND (reference sequence). With 5 bases removed from V and 8 bases from J, the gap between germline ends came to 15 bases. The CDR3 is 14 amino acids. This receptor was obtained from a human donor in a cohort sampled during active COVID-19. The chain is built from TRBV19 and TRBJ1-4; a weak D match, TRBD1 (6 bases). Sequencing was performed on peripheral blood. CDR3 region: CASSDGQPDEKLFF. The DNA of the CDR3 is TGTGCCAGTAGTGATGGACAGCCTGACGAAAAACTGTTTTTT.